These 16 T cell receptor beta chains originate from one sample sequenced in a study of T cell responses to AZD1222 COVID-19 vaccine. The protocol was immunoSEQ multiplex PCR, while the TCRdb copy is restricted to in-frame clones and leaves out a portion. The repertoire holds around 140,000 clones, with 89% as singletons. This specimen was peripheral blood, taken on day 0 of AZD1222 vaccination. Source of these receptors: an adult in good health.

The rearrangement links TRBV30 to TRBJ2-6, with D perhaps matching TRBD2 (6 bases). V was cut by 0 bases and J by 2 bases, with 11 bases left in between. This CDR3 contains 16 residues. In germline, CDR1 is GTSNPN, CDR2 SVGIG (reference sequence). CDR3 DNA: TGTGCCTGGAGTGTACCACGGGAGACTGGGGCCAACGTCCTGACTTTC. This translates into CAWSVPRETGANVLTF.

The chain uses TRBV18 and TRBJ2-5, with 10 bases aligning to TRBD1. This CDR3 region has 17 residues. CDR1 and CDR2 (germline): KGHSH, LQKENI. The ends lost 4 bases at V and 5 bases at J; junction bases unmatched: 13. In nucleotides, the CDR3 is TGTGCCAGCTCACTTATCCCCGGGACAGGGGATAGCGAGACCCAGTACTTC. Translating it yields CASSLIPGTGDSETQYF.

The V and J genes are TRBV5-1 and TRBJ1-5; 10 bases line up with TRBD1. CDR3 length equals 16 residues. Germline assignment: CDR1 SGHRS and CDR2 YFSETQ. V gave up 1 base and J gave up 3 bases; unmatched junction bases: 4. CDR3 sequence: CASSLTGQGNNQPQHF. CDR3 sequence (DNA): TGCGCCAGCAGCTTGACGGGACAGGGGAACAATCAGCCCCAGCATTTT.

This chain uses TRBV6-5 with TRBJ1-2, with 9 nucleotides matching TRBD1. Germline V CDR1 and CDR2: MNHEY, SVGAGI. The CDR3 spans 13 residues. Trimming at V came to 7 bases and at J to 4 bases, leaving 4 bases not matched to a gene. This CDR3 reads CASILDRGYGYTF. DNA of the CDR3: TGTGCCAGCATCCTGGACAGGGGCTATGGCTACACCTTC.

The chain combines TRBV5-6 with TRBJ1-3; TRBD1 aligns across 10 bases. CDR1 and CDR2 from the germline V gene are SGHDT and YYEEEE. CDR3 length: 18 residues. The ends lost 3 bases at V and 2 bases at J; junction bases unmatched: 11. The CDR3 spells CASSYGTGVLLPGNTIYF. In nucleotides, the CDR3 is TGTGCCAGCAGCTACGGGACAGGGGTTCTGCTGCCTGGAAACACCATATATTTT.

The chain carries TRBV6-1 and TRBJ1-1, with unresolved D. Germline assignment: CDR1 MNHNS and CDR2 SASEGT. Trimming pared 3 bases from V and 7 bases from J, leaving 15 bases between. This CDR3 contains 14 residues. The CDR3, as DNA: TGTGCCAGCAGTGAGAAGGGCACCGACAATGAAGCTTTCTTT. It codes for CASSEKGTDNEAFF.

The chain combines TRBV6-5 with TRBJ2-1; 8 bases align to TRBD2. CDR3 size: 16 residues. The germline gives CDR1 MNHEY, CDR2 SVGAGI. Trimming removed 2 bases from V and 1 base from J; junction bases left unmatched: 4. The CDR3 DNA reads as TGTGCCAGCAGTTACGCGGGGGGCGGGTCCTACAATGAGCAGTTCTTC. It is translated as CASSYAGGGSYNEQFF.

The chain recombines TRBV15 with TRBJ1-6; D unclear. V gave up 0 bases and J gave up 7 bases, with 28 bases separating them. Germline loops: CDR1 LNHNV, CDR2 YYDKDF (reference sequence). This CDR3 has 21 residues. The CDR3 region has the DNA TGTGCCACCAGCAGAGATCAGGAGGGTCTAGGCGACAACGTTGACAATTCACCCCTCCACTTT. The encoded protein is CATSRDQEGLGDNVDNSPLHF.

The chain recombines TRBV20-1 with TRBJ1-6; the D is unclear. CDR3 length: 12 amino acids. Germline CDR1 is DFQATT and CDR2 is SNEGSKA (reference sequence). V lost 3 bases to trimming and J lost 6 bases, with 6 bases between them. In nucleotides, the CDR3 is TGCAGTGCTAGTTCCCTTAATTCACCCCTCCACTTT. Translation: CSASSLNSPLHF.

The chain joins TRBV10-3 to TRBJ1-1; possibly TRBD1 for D (5 bases). Germline CDR1 ENHRY, CDR2 SYGVKD. V lost 0 bases to trimming and J lost 0 bases, with 11 bases between them. This CDR3 region has 16 residues. CDR3 sequence: CAISESRGGMNTEAFF. In DNA form, the CDR3 reads TGTGCCATCAGTGAGTCGAGGGGTGGAATGAACACTGAAGCTTTCTTT.

The chain has TRBV4-2 and TRBJ1-3; D might be TRBD1 (5 bases). The CDR3 has 17 residues. V gave up 1 base and J gave up 1 base, with 14 bases separating them. Germline CDR1 reads LGHNA; CDR2 reads YNFKEQ. The CDR3 DNA follows: TGTGCCAGCAGCCAAGTGCTCGGGGACGTTTCTGGAAACACCATATATTTT. Residues: CASSQVLGDVSGNTIYF.

The chain uses TRBV5-5 and TRBJ1-5, with D possibly TRBD1 on 6 matching bases. This CDR3 is built from 17 residues. V was cut by 4 bases and J by 0 bases, with 17 bases left in between. Germline V CDR1 and CDR2: SGHKS, YYEKEE (reference sequence). Here the CDR3 DNA reads TGTGCCAGCAGCGATGGGGGGGGCGCGGGTAGCAATCAGCCCCAGCATTTT. Translating gives CASSDGGGAGSNQPQHF. Together with reference TRBV5-5 and TRBJ1-5, the CDR3 gives the full variable domain: DAGVTQSPTHLIKTRGQQVTLRCSPISGHKSVSWYQQVLGQGPQFIFQYYEKEERGRGNFPDRFSARQFPNYSSELNVNALLLGDSALYLCASSDGGGAGSNQPQHFGDGTRLSIL.

Concerning this clone itself: This CDR3 is also generated by other DNA sequences in the sample. This chain connects TRBV6-6 to TRBJ1-1; D unresolved. V shed 4 bases and J shed 1 base, with 10 bases lying between them. The CDR3 loop spans 14 amino acids. Per germline, CDR1 MNHNY and CDR2 SVGAGI (reference sequence). For the CDR3, the DNA is TGTGCCAGCAGTTTTTGGCAGGAGAACACTGAAGCTTTCTTT. It encodes CASSFWQENTEAFF.

The chain couples TRBV9 to TRBJ2-7, with TRBD1 matching 9 bases. Germline loops: CDR1 SGDLS, CDR2 YYNGEE. J gave up 6 bases and V 3 bases, and 7 bases lay outside the gene matches. CDR3 length: 14 residues. The CDR3 nucleotides read TGTGCCAGCAGCGAAAGGACAGGGGCAGGCGAGCAGTACTTC. Encoded protein: CASSERTGAGEQYF.

The rearrangement joins TRBV7-9 to TRBJ1-1; D remains ambiguous. In germline, CDR1 is SEHNR, CDR2 FQNEAQ (reference sequence). Trimming shortened V by 5 bases and J by 2 bases, and 9 bases separated the two germline ends. This CDR3 region has 13 residues. The CDR3 loop is CASSTLDNTEAFF. The CDR3 DNA reads TGTGCCAGCAGCACTCTGGACAACACTGAAGCTTTCTTT.

The chain has TRBV7-2 and TRBJ1-5; no firm D call. The V and J ends lost 0 bases and 3 bases respectively, with 9 bases between them. The length of the CDR3 is 15 residues. CDR1 SGHTA and CDR2 FQGNSA come from the germline V gene. The CDR3 DNA reads as TGTGCCAGCAGCTTAGCGCTCGGGCCCAATCAGCCCCAGCATTTT. Amino acids: CASSLALGPNQPQHF. Based on the CDR3 plus reference TRBV7-2 and TRBJ1-5, the full variable domain is GAGVSQSPSNKVTEKGKDVELRCDPISGHTALYWYRQSLGQGLEFLIYFQGNSAPDKSGLPSDRFSAERTGGSVSTLTIQRTQQEDSAVYLCASSLALGPNQPQHFGDGTRLSIL.